A selection of T cell receptor beta chains follows, all from one sample in a study of T cells in Graves' hyperthyroidism and ophthalmopathy. TCRdb ran MiXCR on the multiplex PCR reads and lists one entry per CDR3 protein. Seen here are around 420,000 distinct CDR3 sequences, approximately 15% observed once, and the top ten hold 5.3%. The source material was blood. Receptors originate from a young woman with Graves' hyperthyroidism. Both conserved end residues are part of each CDR3. Fields, in order: D gene, J gene, V gene, clone size, CDR3 protein, CDR3 DNA. D genes are given only for firm matches. Size is stated for part of the rows, as once, few or many counts, or as a class when the clone is expanded.

NA | TRBJ2-3 | TRBV5-1 | NA | CASSLVEGTADTQYF | TGCGCCAGCAGCTTGGTGGAGGGGACAGCAGATACGCAGTATTTT
NA | TRBJ2-6 | TRBV27 | NA | CAKLGVAAGANVLTF | TGTGCCAAATTGGGGGTGGCTGCTGGGGCCAACGTCCTGACTTTC
TRBD1 | TRBJ1-5 | TRBV10-3 | many | CAIGRTGGGNQPQHF | TGTGCCATCGGGAGGACAGGGGGAGGCAATCAGCCCCAGCATTTT
NA | TRBJ1-2 | TRBV12-3/TRBV12-4 | many | CASSLMTGGGYGYTF | TGTGCCAGCAGTTTAATGACAGGAGGAGGCTATGGCTACACCTTC
NA | TRBJ1-2 | TRBV30 | few | CAWSRGPNYGYTF | TGTGCCTGGAGCAGGGGCCCTAACTATGGCTACACCTTC
NA | TRBJ2-2 | TRBV2 | NA | CASSEARVPGELFF | TGTGCCAGCAGTGAAGCCCGGGTTCCCGGGGAGCTGTTTTTT
NA | TRBJ2-7 | TRBV20-1 | many | CSASRGASYEQYF | TGCAGTGCTAGCCGGGGTGCCTCCTACGAGCAGTACTTC
NA | TRBJ1-2 | TRBV27 | NA | CASSLSGGGPYGYTF | TGTGCCAGCAGTTTATCCGGAGGGGGGCCCTATGGCTACACCTTC
TRBD2 | TRBJ2-2 | TRBV2 | many | CASSELAGGTGELFF | TGTGCCAGCAGTGAACTAGCGGGAGGGACCGGGGAGCTGTTTTTT
NA | TRBJ2-6 | TRBV2 | many | CASNLVRHSGANVLTF | TGTGCCAGCAATTTGGTTCGGCACTCTGGGGCCAACGTCCTGACTTTC
NA | TRBJ2-5 | TRBV7-2 | many | CASSFRGLETQYF | TGTGCCAGCAGCTTCCGAGGGTTGGAGACCCAGTACTTC
TRBD1 | TRBJ1-1 | TRBV12-5 | many | CASGTGQGGGAFF | TGTGCTAGTGGTACCGGACAGGGAGGGGGAGCTTTCTTT
NA | TRBJ1-1 | TRBV19 | NA | CASRPPGDTEAFF | TGTGCCAGTAGGCCTCCAGGGGACACTGAAGCTTTCTTT
TRBD2 | TRBJ2-5 | TRBV11-2 | many | CASSLRAGIQETQYF | TGTGCCAGCAGCTTAAGAGCGGGAATCCAAGAGACCCAGTACTTC
TRBD2 | TRBJ2-1 | TRBV20-1 | many | CSAPQRGTSGSEQFF | TGCAGTGCCCCCCAGCGGGGGACTAGCGGTAGTGAGCAGTTCTTC
NA | TRBJ2-7 | TRBV30 | many | CAWSVTNGEQYF | TGTGCCTGGAGTGTCACGAATGGCGAGCAGTACTTC
NA | TRBJ1-1 | TRBV10-1 | many | CASSNEREGREAFF | TGCGCCAGCAGCAACGAACGAGAGGGAAGAGAGGCTTTCTTT
NA | TRBJ1-1 | TRBV2 | many | CASSEVLTGHPNTEAFF | TGTGCCAGCAGTGAAGTTTTAACAGGACACCCGAACACTGAAGCTTTCTTT
TRBD1 | TRBJ1-5 | TRBV6-1 | many | CASRTGVNQPQHF | TGTGCCAGCCGGACAGGGGTCAATCAGCCCCAGCATTTT
TRBD1 | TRBJ2-2 | TRBV5-1 | few | CASSLAGQVSNTGELFF | TGCGCCAGCAGCTTGGCAGGACAGGTTTCGAACACCGGGGAGCTGTTTTTT
TRBD1 | TRBJ2-7 | TRBV11-2 | many | CASSLGRGQGPEQYF | TGTGCCAGCAGCCTAGGGCGGGGACAGGGTCCCGAGCAGTACTTC
TRBD1 | TRBJ1-1 | TRBV12-3/TRBV12-4 | many | CASSLRGQVTEAFF | TGTGCCAGCAGTTTGAGGGGGCAAGTCACTGAAGCTTTCTTT
TRBD2 | TRBJ2-3 | TRBV5-1 | few | CASSLEGLDTDTQYF | TGCGCCAGCAGCCTGGAGGGACTAGACACAGATACGCAGTATTTT
NA | TRBJ1-5 | TRBV6-9 | NA | CASSYVGGPNQPQHF | TGTGCCAGCAGTTATGTGGGGGGGCCCAATCAGCCCCAGCATTTT
NA | TRBJ2-1 | TRBV15 | many | CATSRDTGPQFF | TGTGCCACCAGCAGAGATACGGGGCCCCAGTTCTTC
TRBD1 | TRBJ1-6 | TRBV12-3/TRBV12-4 | many | CASSVGTGGNSPLHF | TGTGCCAGCAGTGTCGGGACAGGGGGCAATTCACCCCTCCACTTT
NA | TRBJ1-4 | TRBV28 | NA | CASSLFSGHEKLFF | TGTGCCAGCAGTTTATTTTCAGGGCACGAAAAACTGTTTTTT
NA | TRBJ2-5 | TRBV6-2/TRBV6-3 | many | CASSPKVGQPQETQYF | TGTGCCAGCAGCCCTAAGGTCGGACAACCTCAAGAGACCCAGTACTTC
NA | TRBJ1-4 | TRBV30 | few | CAWNPWGDEKLFF | TGTGCCTGGAACCCGTGGGGTGATGAAAAACTGTTTTTT
NA | TRBJ2-2 | TRBV24-1 | many | CATSPHTNTGELFF | TGTGCCACCAGTCCTCACACGAACACCGGGGAGCTGTTTTTT
TRBD1 | TRBJ2-2 | TRBV12-3/TRBV12-4 | many | CASRVRDRGFGGGTGELFF | TGTGCCAGCAGAGTCCGGGACAGGGGGTTCGGGGGCGGCACCGGGGAGCTGTTTTTT
NA | TRBJ2-7 | TRBV4-2 | NA | CASSQDGQYEQYF | TGTGCCAGCAGCCAAGATGGACAATACGAGCAGTACTTC
TRBD2 | TRBJ2-2 | TRBV3-1 | few | CASSQGSGVNTGELFF | TGTGCCAGCAGCCAAGGTAGCGGGGTGAACACCGGGGAGCTGTTTTTT
NA | TRBJ2-1 | TRBV14 | NA | CASSQETGPRGEQFF | TGTGCCAGCAGCCAAGAAACGGGCCCCAGGGGTGAGCAGTTCTTC
TRBD1 | TRBJ2-2 | TRBV4-3 | few | CASSTGQGAVGELFF | TGCGCCAGCAGCACGGGACAGGGGGCCGTCGGGGAGCTGTTTTTT